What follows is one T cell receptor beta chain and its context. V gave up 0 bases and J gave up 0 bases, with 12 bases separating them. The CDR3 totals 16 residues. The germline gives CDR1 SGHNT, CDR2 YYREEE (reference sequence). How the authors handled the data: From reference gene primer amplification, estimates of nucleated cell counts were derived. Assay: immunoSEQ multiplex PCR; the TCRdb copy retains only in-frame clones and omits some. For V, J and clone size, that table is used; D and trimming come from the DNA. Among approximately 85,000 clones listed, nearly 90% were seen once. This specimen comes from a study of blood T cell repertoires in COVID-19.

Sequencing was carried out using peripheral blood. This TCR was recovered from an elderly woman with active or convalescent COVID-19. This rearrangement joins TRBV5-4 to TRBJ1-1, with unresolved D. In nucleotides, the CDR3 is TGTGCCAGCAGCTTGGCCCGAGCAGGCTTGAACACTGAAGCTTTCTTT. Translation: CASSLARAGLNTEAFF. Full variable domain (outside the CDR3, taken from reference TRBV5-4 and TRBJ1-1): ETGVTQSPTHLIKTRGQQVTLRCSSQSGHNTVSWYQQALGQGPQFIFQYYREEENGRGNFPPRFSGLQFPNYSSELNVNALELDDSALYLCASSLARAGLNTEAFFGQGTRLTVV.